Sequencing of this T cell receptor beta chain was carried out in a study of cytomegalovirus exposure and HLA in healthy donors. Of note for this clone: The antigen is unknown.

PCR involved 60 Vbeta and 13 Jbeta primers. Using immunoSEQ multiplex PCR, the repertoire was profiled, and TCRdb retains in-frame clones only, with some absent. The repertoire holds more than 250,000 clones, with approximately 90% as singletons. The length of the CDR3 is 11 residues. The V gene lost 4 bases and the J gene lost 5 bases, with 6 bases spanning the gap. Germline CDR1 reads MNHEY; CDR2 reads SVGAGI. Findings of the study overall: TCR beta V segments were, for the most part, productive about 87% or about 30% of the time in an earlier analysis.

This TCR was recovered from a woman younger than 35 in good health and CMV-seronegative. The chain links TRBV6-5 to TRBJ2-7; no clear D gene. Sequenced sample: PBMCs. This CDR3 reads CASSSTDEQYF. Written as DNA, the CDR3 is TGTGCCAGCAGTTCCACGGACGAGCAGTACTTC.